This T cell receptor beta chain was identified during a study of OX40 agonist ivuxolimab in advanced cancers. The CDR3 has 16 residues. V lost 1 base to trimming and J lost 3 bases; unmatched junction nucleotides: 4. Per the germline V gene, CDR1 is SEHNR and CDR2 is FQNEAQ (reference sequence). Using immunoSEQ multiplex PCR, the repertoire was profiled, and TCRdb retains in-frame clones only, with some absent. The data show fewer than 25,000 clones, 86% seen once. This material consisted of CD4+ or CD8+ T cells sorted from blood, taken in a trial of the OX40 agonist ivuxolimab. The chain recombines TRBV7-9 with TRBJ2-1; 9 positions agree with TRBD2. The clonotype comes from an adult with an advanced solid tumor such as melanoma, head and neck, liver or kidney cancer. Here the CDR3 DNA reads TGTGCCAGCAGCTTAGTTGCTAGCGGGGACTACAATGAGCAGTTCTTC. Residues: CASSLVASGDYNEQFF.